Listed below are T cell receptor beta chains from one sample, sequenced in a study of T cell repertoires in cytomegalovirus infection. TCRdb reprocessed the reads via MiXCR and lists one record per CDR3 protein. Here the sample spans 450,000 to 650,000 distinct CDR3 sequences, 26% being singletons. The specimen sequenced was PBMCs. The source of these receptors is a human donor in good health (CMV status not recorded). Some clones in this sample may be carry-over from other donors' samples. The CDR3 runs from the conserved cysteine through the conserved F or W. D genes are given only for firm matches. Rows give clone size only sometimes, using once, few, many, or a class for an expanded clone.

d_call	v_call	clone_size	j_call	cdr3_aa	cdr3_nt
-	TRBV7-2	many	TRBJ1-2	CASSLWGKIGGYTF	TGTGCCAGCAGCTTATGGGGAAAAATCGGTGGCTACACCTTC
-	TRBV7-2	-	TRBJ1-1	CAGSLREGRQAFF	TGTGCCGGCAGCTTAAGGGAGGGGAGACAAGCTTTCTTT
-	TRBV20-1	-	TRBJ2-1	CSARELGGQFF	TGCAGTGCTAGGGAGCTAGGAGGGCAGTTCTTC
-	TRBV11-2	-	TRBJ2-5	CASSPWRGSPQETQYF	TGTGCCAGCAGCCCGTGGAGGGGGTCCCCACAAGAGACCCAGTACTTC
TRBD2	TRBV27	-	TRBJ2-3	CATFPSGRASDTQYF	TGTGCCACCTTTCCTAGCGGGAGGGCCTCAGATACGCAGTATTTT
-	TRBV7-2	many	TRBJ2-5	CASRRGETQYF	TGTGCCAGCAGGAGGGGTGAGACCCAGTACTTC
-	TRBV7-2	many	TRBJ1-3	CASSERNGNTIYF	TGTGCCAGCAGCGAAAGAAATGGAAACACCATATATTTT
-	TRBV4-1	few	TRBJ2-4	CASSQLASGLAKNIQYF	TGCGCCAGCAGCCAACTTGCCAGCGGACTAGCCAAAAACATTCAGTACTTC
TRBD1	TRBV20-1	few	TRBJ2-4	CSATAGTGVENIQYF	TGCAGTGCTACCGCAGGGACAGGGGTGGAAAACATTCAGTACTTC
TRBD1	TRBV11-2	-	TRBJ1-5	CASSFGTGAGNQPQHF	TGTGCCAGCAGCTTCGGGACAGGGGCAGGTAATCAGCCCCAGCATTTT
TRBD1	TRBV12-3/TRBV12-4	few	TRBJ1-1	CASSPWTGNTEAFF	TGTGCCAGCAGTCCATGGACAGGGAACACTGAAGCTTTCTTT
-	TRBV7-2	few	TRBJ2-1	CASSNTGSLAEGQFF	TGTGCCAGCAGCAATACTGGTTCCCTGGCGGAGGGGCAGTTCTTC
-	TRBV7-6	many	TRBJ2-2	CASSRTVNTGELFF	TGTGCCAGCAGTCGGACAGTTAACACCGGGGAGCTGTTTTTT
-	TRBV7-6	-	TRBJ1-6	CASSFSGANSPLPF	TGTGCCAGCAGCTTTTCTGGGGCGAATTCACCCCTCCCCTTT
-	TRBV7-2	many	TRBJ1-2	CASSLKTGPYGYTF	TGTGCCAGCAGCTTGAAAACAGGACCCTATGGCTACACCTTC
TRBD2	TRBV6-2/TRBV6-3	few	TRBJ2-2	CASSYSLAGGTGELFF	TGTGCCAGCAGTTACTCTCTAGCGGGAGGGACCGGGGAGCTGTTTTTT
-	TRBV7-2	-	TRBJ2-5	CASSEAARGETQYF	TGTGCCAGCAGCGAGGCGGCCAGGGGAGAGACCCAGTACTTC